The 14 T cell receptor beta chains given below trace back to one sample, sequenced in a study of CD8 T cells in ankylosing spondylitis. Each CDR3 protein is one row after TCRdb ran MiXCR on the 5' RACE reads. Among fewer than 35,000 distinct CDR3 sequences, about 30% were seen once, and the ten largest hold about 50%. The sample consisted of synovial fluid, either unsorted or a sorted T cell fraction (not recorded which). The receptors derive from a male donor with ankylosing spondylitis.

The chain employs TRBV12-3 or TRBV12-4 and TRBJ2-7; the D is unclear. The CDR3 covers 11 residues. Trimming stripped 7 bases from V and 4 bases from J, with 8 bases between. CDR3 region: CASTLGYEQYF. CDR3 bases: TGTGCCAGCACCCTGGGTTACGAGCAGTACTTC.

This clonotype was picked up a small number of times. The chain employs TRBV12-3 or TRBV12-4 and TRBJ2-3; a weak D match, TRBD2 (5 bases). This CDR3 has 17 amino acids. The DNA of the CDR3 is TGTACCTTCAGTTTAGGCTCCCTAGCACCTAGCACAGATACGCAGTATTTT. This codes for CTFSLGSLAPSTDTQYF.

This clonotype was seen more than once but under ten times. The chain's CDR3 is CASSLDPGQALGEQYF. In DNA form, the CDR3 reads TGTGCCAGCAGCTTAGATCCGGGACAGGCCCTGGGGGAGCAGTACTTC. The gene calls are TRBV7-9 and TRBJ2-7; TRBD1 aligns across 8 bases. The V gene end was trimmed by 1 base and the J gene end by 7 bases; junction bases not matched to a gene: 12. This CDR3 spans 16 amino acids. Germline V gene data show CDR1 as SEHNR and CDR2 as FQNEAQ (reference sequence).

The V call is TRBV5-1, the J call TRBJ2-5; 7 bases agree with TRBD2. This CDR3 has 14 amino acids. V lost 6 bases to trimming and J lost 5 bases; unmatched junction nucleotides: 10. In germline, CDR1 is SGHRS, CDR2 YFSETQ. The CDR3 sequence is CASTPGRGLETQYF. The DNA of the CDR3 is TGCGCCAGCACCCCGGGGAGGGGCCTTGAGACCCAGTACTTC.

A few counts support this clonotype. V gene TRBV7-9 combines with J gene TRBJ2-3, with 7 bases fitting TRBD1. J gave up 4 bases and V 2 bases, and 6 bases lay outside the gene matches. Germline CDR1 SEHNR, CDR2 FQNEAQ (reference sequence). The length of the CDR3 is 15 residues. CDR3 region: CASSLSLGQSDTQYF. The CDR3 DNA is TGTGCCAGCAGCTTAAGTCTGGGACAGTCAGATACGCAGTATTTT.

The V call is TRBV27, the J call TRBJ2-7; TRBD2 aligns across 8 bases. There are 14 residues in the CDR3. V lost 2 bases, J lost 5 bases, and 5 bases stayed unmatched. Germline CDR1 reads MNHEY; CDR2 reads SMNVEV (reference sequence). The CDR3, as DNA: TGTGCCAGCAGTTTAATGCGGGAGGAAGACGAGCAGTACTTC. Its translation is CASSLMREEDEQYF.

CDR3 protein: CRSGTQYF. The CDR3 nucleotides read TGCAGGAGTGGGACCCAGTACTTC. The chain combines TRBV20-1 with TRBJ2-5; no definite D call. The CDR3 totals 8 residues. Germline CDR1 is DFQATT and CDR2 is SNEGSKA (reference sequence).

This chain's CDR3 is CASSWGLAGAGELFF. The CDR3 DNA is TGTGCCAGCAGTTGGGGACTAGCGGGCGCCGGGGAGCTGTTTTTT. The V call is TRBV12-3 or TRBV12-4, the J call TRBJ2-2, with 12 bases identical to TRBD2. The CDR3 covers 15 residues. V shed 4 bases and J 6 bases; nucleotides not matched to a gene: 3.

This clonotype was detected only once. The gene calls are TRBV4-1 and TRBJ2-1; no clear D. Germline lookup yields CDR1 MGHRA and CDR2 YSYEKL. The CDR3 contains 14 residues. Deletions cut 4 bases from V and 0 bases from J, with 7 bases between. The CDR3 DNA sequence: TGCGCCAGCAGCCGACCCAGCTCCTACAATGAGCAGTTCTTC. Translating gives CASSRPSSYNEQFF.

The CDR3 DNA is TGCAGCGTTGAAGTACAGGGCACAACCTACACCTTC. Encoded protein: CSVEVQGTTYTF. The J gene is TRBJ1-2, the V gene TRBV29-1; possible D gene TRBD1, 6 bases. This CDR3 is 12 amino acids long. Trimming took off 1 base at V and 10 bases at J, with 13 bases between the two ends. Germline values: CDR1 SQVTM, CDR2 ANQGSEA.

Details on this clonotype: A much larger clonotype is one base distant, so this may be a read error. The CDR3 bases are TGTGCCAGCAGTTTCTCTGGGGCCAACGTCCTGACTTTC. Translating gives CASSFSGANVLTF. V and J are TRBV7-8 and TRBJ2-6, with D uncertain. V was trimmed by 6 bases and J by 0 bases, leaving 3 bases between them. The CDR3 runs 13 residues. Germline CDR1 reads SGHVS; CDR2 reads FQNEAQ.

The CDR3 protein is CAILGWNTEAFF. As DNA, the CDR3 is TGTGCCATCTTGGGGTGGAACACTGAAGCTTTCTTT. V usage is TRBV25-1 and J usage is TRBJ1-1; D call uncertain. The germline CDR1 and CDR2 sequences are MGHDK and SYGVNS. Trimming left V 10 bases short and J 1 base short, with 10 bases between. The CDR3 is 12 amino acids.

In its sample, this clonotype was seen a few times. V usage is TRBV13 and J usage is TRBJ1-3; unclear D gene. CDR3 length: 17 amino acids. Germline-derived CDR1 and CDR2 are PRHDT and FYEKMQ (reference sequence). V lost 4 bases and J 0 bases, leaving 16 bases between the germline ends. The CDR3 DNA reads as TGTGCCAGCAGCTATCGACTTCTAGAACTCTCTGGAAACACCATATATTTT. Translating it yields CASSYRLLELSGNTIYF.

The sample holds a few counts of this clonotype. V gene TRBV24-1 combines with J gene TRBJ2-5; D possibly matches TRBD1 or TRBD2 (5 bases each). Germline V gene sequence: CDR1 KGHDR, CDR2 SFDVKD. CDR3 size: 20 residues. V dropped 0 bases and J dropped 7 bases, with 29 bases sitting between them. CDR3 in DNA: TGTGCCACCAGTGATTTGCGACCGGACACGGGTAACGTTGTCGGAGGGACCCAGTACTTC. Translation: CATSDLRPDTGNVVGGTQYF.